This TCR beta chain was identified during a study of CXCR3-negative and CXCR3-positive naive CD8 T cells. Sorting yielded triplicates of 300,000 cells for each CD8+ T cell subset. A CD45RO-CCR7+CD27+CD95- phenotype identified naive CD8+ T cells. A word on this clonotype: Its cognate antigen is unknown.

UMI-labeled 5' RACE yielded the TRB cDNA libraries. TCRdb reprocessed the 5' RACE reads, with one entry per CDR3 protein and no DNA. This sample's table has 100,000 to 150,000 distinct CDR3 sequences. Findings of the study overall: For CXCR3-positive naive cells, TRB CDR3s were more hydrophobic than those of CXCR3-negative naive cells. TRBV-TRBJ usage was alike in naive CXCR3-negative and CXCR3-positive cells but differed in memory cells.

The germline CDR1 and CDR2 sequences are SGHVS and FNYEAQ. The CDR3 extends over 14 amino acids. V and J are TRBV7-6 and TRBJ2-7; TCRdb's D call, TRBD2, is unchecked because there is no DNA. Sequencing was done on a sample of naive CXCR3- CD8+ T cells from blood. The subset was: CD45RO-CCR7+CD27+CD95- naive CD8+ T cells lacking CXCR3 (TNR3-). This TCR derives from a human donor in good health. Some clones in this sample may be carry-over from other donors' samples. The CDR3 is CASSSGLAGDEQYF.